Below, 16 T cell receptor beta chains from the same sample are listed, as sequenced in a study of shared clonotypes between healthy human individuals. Sequencing was performed with immunoSEQ multiplex PCR; in TCRdb, only in-frame clones are kept and a portion is missing. The sample has more than 2 million clones; 90% to 95% are singletons. Terminally differentiated effector memory CD45RA+ cells were excluded by CCR7 positive selection of CD45RO-negative cells. Sequenced input: naive CD8+ T cells from PBMCs. The receptor source for this set is a man younger than 35 in good health. Some clones in this sample may be carry-over from other donors' samples.

This chain joins TRBV29-1 and TRBJ2-7; D gene ambiguous. The CDR3 is made up of 11 amino acids. V dropped 5 bases and J dropped 3 bases, with 8 bases sitting between them. Germline loops: CDR1 SQVTM, CDR2 ANQGSEA. The CDR3 DNA follows: TGCAGCGTTCAGGAAAACTACGAGCAGTACTTC. Translation: CSVQENYEQYF.

The chain is built from TRBV27 and TRBJ2-4, with TRBD2 matching over 14 bases. V trimming: 3 bases; J trimming: 0 bases; junction bases outside the gene matches: 10. Germline CDR1 is MNHEY and CDR2 is SMNVEV (reference sequence). This CDR3 spans 20 amino acids. The CDR3 bases are TGTGCCAGCAGTTTTCCACCGGGACTAGCGGGGGAACTAGCCAAAAACATTCAGTACTTC. It translates to CASSFPPGLAGELAKNIQYF.

The chain recombines TRBV19 with TRBJ1-2, with a tentative D call TRBD1 (5 bases). Germline lookup yields CDR1 LNHDA and CDR2 SQIVND (reference sequence). This CDR3 comprises 16 residues. Trimming took off 10 bases at V and 3 bases at J, with 24 bases between the two ends. The CDR3 protein is CAKTGTAVPGDYGYTF. DNA for the CDR3: TGTGCCAAAACCGGGACCGCCGTTCCGGGGGACTATGGCTACACCTTC.

The rearrangement joins TRBV9 to TRBJ2-7; 7 positions match TRBD2. This CDR3 spans 15 amino acids. From germline, CDR1 is SGDLS and CDR2 YYNGEE. The J segment lost 2 bases and the V segment lost 3 bases, leaving 8 bases of the junction unmatched. This CDR3 reads CASSDPRESPYEQYF. For the CDR3, the DNA is TGTGCCAGCAGCGATCCGCGGGAGTCACCCTACGAGCAGTACTTC.

The chain is built from TRBV11-2 and TRBJ2-1; unclear D gene. The ends were cut back, 1 base at V and 9 bases at J, with 10 bases in the middle. From germline, CDR1 is SGHAT and CDR2 FQNNGV. The CDR3 runs to 13 residues. CDR3 in amino acids: CASSLGPDREQFF. The DNA for the CDR3 is TGTGCCAGCAGCTTAGGCCCCGACCGTGAGCAGTTCTTC. The variable domain in full, completed from reference TRBV11-2 and TRBJ2-1, reads EAGVAQSPRYKIIEKRQSVAFWCNPISGHATLYWYQQILGQGPKLLIQFQNNGVVDDSQLPKDRFSAERLKGVDSTLKIQPAKLEDSAVYLCASSLGPDREQFFGPGTRLTVL.

V gene TRBV30 combines with J gene TRBJ2-1, with 9 bases lining up with TRBD1. V lost 0 bases, J lost 6 bases, and 3 bases stayed unmatched. Germline loops: CDR1 GTSNPN, CDR2 SVGIG (reference sequence). This CDR3 spans 14 amino acids. The DNA for the CDR3 is TGTGCCTGGAGTGTACGGGACAGGGTCAATGAGCAGTTCTTC. It translates to CAWSVRDRVNEQFF.

The V and J genes are TRBV6-5 and TRBJ2-7; maybe TRBD1 (6 bases). The CDR3 is made up of 16 amino acids. Trimming stripped 0 bases from V and 3 bases from J, with 15 bases between. Germline CDR1 is MNHEY and CDR2 is SVGAGI. CDR3 in amino acids: CASSYSLRQGNYEQYF. The CDR3 nucleotides are TGTGCCAGCAGTTACTCTCTCCGTCAGGGGAACTACGAGCAGTACTTC.

The chain employs TRBV4-1 and TRBJ2-3, with a weak D call TRBD1 (5 bases). The CDR3 consists of 17 residues. Germline V gene lookup returns CDR1 MGHRA and CDR2 YSYEKL. With 4 bases removed from V and 4 bases from J, the gap between germline ends came to 21 bases. The CDR3 region has the DNA TGCGCCAGCAGCCTCGGGTGGGGCCAGATGGTCGCAGATACGCAGTATTTT. Translating it yields CASSLGWGQMVADTQYF.

V gene TRBV9 combines with J gene TRBJ1-1, with D tentatively TRBD1 (6 bases). This CDR3 contains 14 residues. Trimming pared 5 bases from V and 4 bases from J, leaving 15 bases between. Germline V gene data show CDR1 as SGDLS and CDR2 as YYNGEE. This CDR3 reads CASSKVGGGTEAFF. The DNA for the CDR3 is TGTGCCAGCAGTAAAGTAGGGGGAGGCACTGAAGCTTTCTTT.

The V and J genes are TRBV27 and TRBJ1-2; 7 bases fit TRBD1. Germline assignment: CDR1 MNHEY and CDR2 SMNVEV (reference sequence). CDR3 length: 15 amino acids. Trimming removed 4 bases from V and 6 bases from J; junction bases left unmatched: 11. CDR3 sequence (DNA): TGTGCCAGCAGTTCAACCGGGACAGCAAGGAATGGCTACACCTTC. It translates to CASSSTGTARNGYTF.

A single count supports this clone. The chain recombines TRBV5-1 with TRBJ1-2; TRBD1 agrees at 8 bases. Unmatched junction bases numbered 8, after V lost 1 base and J lost 6 bases. Germline V gene lookup returns CDR1 SGHRS and CDR2 YFSETQ. The CDR3 has 15 amino acids. The chain's CDR3 is CASSLRTGRGDGYTF. As DNA, the CDR3 is TGCGCCAGCAGCTTGAGGACAGGGAGAGGGGATGGCTACACCTTC.

This chain connects TRBV4-1 to TRBJ1-1, with D possibly TRBD1 on 5 matching bases. In germline, CDR1 is MGHRA, CDR2 YSYEKL. V was shortened by 4 bases and J by 11 bases, with 26 bases between the two germline ends. The CDR3 covers 16 residues. The chain's CDR3 is CASSPPQDRQGMAAFF. The CDR3 region has the DNA TGCGCCAGCAGCCCACCACAGGATCGGCAGGGCATGGCCGCTTTCTTT.

The gene calls are TRBV28 and TRBJ1-2, with TRBD1 matching over 8 bases. Germline V gives CDR1 MDHEN, CDR2 SYDVKM. With 6 bases clipped from V and 4 bases from J, the junction kept 10 bases outside the gene matches. The CDR3 runs to 15 residues. CDR3 protein: CASSSKTGALYGYTF. CDR3 bases: TGTGCCAGCAGCTCCAAGACAGGGGCGCTCTATGGCTACACCTTC.

The V gene is TRBV25-1, the J gene TRBJ2-2; tentatively, D is TRBD2 (6 bases). Germline CDR1 MGHDK, CDR2 SYGVNS. This CDR3 is built from 17 residues. V lost 5 bases and J lost 0, with 16 bases in between. CDR3 amino acids: CASSSIRDSANTGELFF. The CDR3 DNA reads as TGTGCCAGCAGTTCAATCCGGGACTCCGCGAACACCGGGGAGCTGTTTTTT.

The rearrangement uses TRBV7-9 and TRBJ2-3, with TRBD2 matching over 8 bases. The CDR3 extends over 16 amino acids. The germline V gene encodes CDR1 SEHNR and CDR2 FQNEAQ (reference sequence). The junction had 6 bases not matched to a gene; V was cut back by 4 bases and J by 0 bases. The CDR3 sequence: CASSSKRESSTDTQYF. The CDR3 nucleotides read TGTGCCAGCAGCTCGAAGCGGGAGTCGAGCACAGATACGCAGTATTTT.

Regarding this clone: Within the sample, other DNA sequences also encode this same CDR3. V gene TRBV5-1 combines with J gene TRBJ2-7; the D gene could be TRBD1 or TRBD2 (5 bases each). The CDR3 consists of 14 residues. V shed 0 bases and J shed 2 bases, with 9 bases lying between them. Germline V gene lookup returns CDR1 SGHRS and CDR2 YFSETQ. In DNA, the CDR3 is TGCGCCAGCAGCTTGGGGGACGGTACCTACGAGCAGTACTTC. Protein sequence: CASSLGDGTYEQYF.